Below, 4 T cell receptor beta chains from the same sample are listed, as sequenced in a study of blood T cell repertoires in COVID-19. The assay was immunoSEQ multiplex PCR, and TCRdb's table has in-frame clones only and misses some. This repertoire shows about 78,000 clones, roughly 86% found once; its top ten account for about 5%. The sequenced sample consisted of peripheral blood. Source of these receptors: a man aged 50 to 59 with active or convalescent COVID-19.

Notes on this clone: The junction and the germline gene differ at one end; a read error may be behind it. V and J are TRBV28 and TRBJ1-6; a weak D match, TRBD1 (5 bases). The CDR3 covers 13 residues. In germline, CDR1 is MDHEN, CDR2 SYDVKM. CDR3 sequence (DNA): TGTGCCACCCTAACAGGTGATAACTCACCCCTCCACTTT. This codes for CATLTGDNSPLHF.

The chain carries TRBV3-1 (or the pseudogene TRBV3-2) and TRBJ2-5, with D tentatively TRBD1 (7 bases). The length of the CDR3 is 15 residues. From germline, CDR1 is LGHDT and CDR2 YNNKEL (reference sequence). V was trimmed by 4 bases and J by 4 bases, leaving 16 bases between them. The chain's CDR3 is CASSRGGAGLETQYF. In nucleotides, the CDR3 is TGTGCCAGCAGCCGAGGGGGCGCGGGGTTAGAGACCCAGTACTTC.

This clone has more than one count but fewer than ten. The chain is built from TRBV5-1 and TRBJ1-1; 8 nucleotides match TRBD1. The junction had 4 bases not matched to a gene; V was cut back by 2 bases and J by 1 base. This CDR3 spans 15 amino acids. Germline V lookup: CDR1 SGHRS, CDR2 YFSETQ. The CDR3 sequence: CASSLTGTGNTEAFF. The CDR3, as DNA: TGCGCCAGCAGCTTAACCGGGACAGGGAACACTGAAGCTTTCTTT.

The rearrangement joins TRBV11-2 to TRBJ2-1; D perhaps matches TRBD2 (8 bases). The V end was cut by 5 bases, the J end by 8 bases, with 22 bases between. The CDR3 spans 16 residues. Germline loops: CDR1 SGHAT, CDR2 FQNNGV. CDR3 sequence: CASSQGGSGIVDEQFF. The DNA of the CDR3 is TGTGCCAGCAGCCAGGGGGGTAGCGGGATAGTGGATGAGCAGTTCTTC.